This paragraph covers one T cell receptor (beta chain) sequence. This sample is drawn from a study of shared clonotypes between healthy human individuals. Original analysis: ImmunoSEQ junction-only sequences lacked quality scores, so their filtering differed. TCRdb keeps only in-frame clones here, not all; method: immunoSEQ multiplex PCR. The DNA gave D and trimming, while V, J and clone size come from that table. This sample has about 2.1 million clones; about 94% occur once, and the top ten carry about 1.6%. Terminally differentiated effector memory CD45RA+ cells were excluded by CCR7 positive selection of CD45RO-negative cells. V lost 2 bases and J lost 0, with 12 bases in between. The CDR3 is made up of 16 amino acids. Germline CDR1 and CDR2: MDHEN and SYDVKM.

This receptor was obtained from a man between 18 and 29 years old in good health. Some clones in this sample may be carry-over from other donors' samples. Sequencing was done on a sample of naive CD8+ T cells from PBMCs. The chain links TRBV28 to TRBJ2-3; D is unresolved. CDR3 protein: CASSLPDGSSTDTQYF. CDR3 DNA: TGTGCCAGCAGTTTACCGGACGGTTCTAGCACAGATACGCAGTATTTT.